The clone carrying this T cell receptor (beta chain) was seen ten or more times. MiXCR, run by TCRdb on the 5' RACE reads, gives a single entry per CDR3 protein. The data contain 3,500 to 5,000 distinct CDR3 sequences, about 8.2% of them singletons. The CDR3 runs 16 residues. CDR1 is MNHNS and CDR2 is SASEGT in the germline V gene. V lost 6 bases to trimming and J lost 1 base, with 15 bases between them. The data are from a study of T cells after yellow fever vaccination. This receptor was obtained from a young man who received the YFV17D yellow fever vaccine. This specimen was PBMCs, either bulk or a sorted T-cell subset (CD4+, CD8+, memory, or dextramer-sorted; not recorded which), taken roughly seven weeks after the first yellow fever vaccination. This chain links TRBV6-1 with TRBJ2-2; D uncertain. The CDR3: CASRPHVVGNTGELFF. Written as DNA, the CDR3 is TGTGCCAGCAGGCCCCACGTAGTCGGGAACACCGGGGAGCTGTTTTTT.